Listed here is a single T cell receptor (beta chain). Recruitment covered some 25 US areas and drew participants whose ages spanned roughly 18 to 100 years. The record originates from a study of blood T cell repertoires in COVID-19. Sequenced by immunoSEQ multiplex PCR; TCRdb stores in-frame clones only, minus some. The sample contains 250,000 to 350,000 clones, almost 90% of which appear only once. CDR1 is WNHNN, CDR2 SYGVQD, per germline (reference sequence). Trimming cost V 0 bases and J 4 bases; bases outside gene matches: 5. CDR3 length: 17 amino acids. The gene calls are TRBV10-1 and TRBJ2-1; 11 nucleotides align to TRBD2. The TCR comes from a woman in her late teens or twenties with acute COVID-19. What was sequenced was PBMCs or T cells enriched from blood (not recorded which). CDR3 sequence reads: CASSESKGLAAYNEQFF. The CDR3 DNA is TGCGCCAGCAGTGAGTCGAAGGGACTAGCGGCATACAATGAGCAGTTCTTC.